These T cell receptor beta chains were read from a single sample in a study of blood T cell repertoires in COVID-19. Assay used: immunoSEQ multiplex PCR; TCRdb lists only in-frame clones, some missing. The repertoire holds fewer than 300,000 clones, around 89% seen once, with about 1% in the top ten. The sample comprised peripheral blood. These TCRs come from a woman in her thirties or forties who had recovered from COVID-19. Both conserved end residues are part of each CDR3. A D gene is named only where the DNA matches it firmly. A clone size is listed for some rows: how often the clone was seen (once, few, many), or a class if it is expanded.

TRBJ1-2,-,TRBD1,TRBV27,CASSPTGWGANYGYTF,TGTGCCAGCAGTCCGACAGGGTGGGGAGCTAACTATGGCTACACCTTC
TRBJ2-1,-,-,TRBV27,CASRGPYNEQFF,TGTGCCAGCCGAGGCCCCTACAATGAGCAGTTCTTC
TRBJ2-5,-,TRBD2,TRBV19,CASSPGLAGEETQYF,TGTGCCAGTAGTCCGGGACTAGCGGGAGAAGAGACCCAGTACTTC
TRBJ2-2,-,-,TRBV7-3,CASSLMGQNTGELFF,TGTGCCAGCAGCTTAATGGGGCAGAACACCGGGGAGCTGTTTTTT
TRBJ2-7,-,-,TRBV6-6,CASSSPRLAGYEQYF,TGTGCCAGCAGTTCCCCGAGGCTAGCTGGTTACGAGCAGTACTTC
TRBJ1-2,-,TRBD1,TRBV19,CASLAGTGAGYGYTF,TGTGCCAGCCTAGCCGGGACAGGGGCCGGGTATGGCTACACCTTC
TRBJ2-2,-,TRBD2,TRBV5-4,CATGEGGNTGELFF,TGTGCCACCGGGGAGGGAGGGAACACCGGGGAGCTGTTTTTT
TRBJ2-3,-,-,TRBV7-3,CASSLSPRSTDTQYF,TGTGCCAGCAGCTTAAGCCCTAGGAGCACAGATACGCAGTATTTT
TRBJ2-3,-,TRBD2,TRBV6-6,CASSPPGLAGGLSTDTQYF,TGTGCCAGCAGTCCCCCCGGACTAGCGGGAGGGCTCTCCACAGATACGCAGTATTTT
TRBJ1-1,once,TRBD1,TRBV7-6,CASSLEGTGRTEAFF,TGTGCCAGCAGCTTAGAAGGGACAGGGCGGACTGAAGCTTTCTTT
TRBJ1-2,-,-,TRBV7-9,CASSLWVQAARIYGYTF,TGTGCCAGCAGCTTATGGGTACAGGCCGCTAGGATTTATGGCTACACCTTC
TRBJ2-7,-,TRBD2,TRBV4-2,CASSPLAGSYEQYF,TGTGCCAGCAGCCCATTAGCGGGAAGTTACGAGCAGTACTTC
TRBJ1-5,-,-,TRBV6-2/TRBV6-3,CASSGRQSYSNQPQHF,TGTGCCAGCAGTGGCCGACAGTCCTATAGCAATCAGCCCCAGCATTTT
TRBJ1-5,-,TRBD1,TRBV19,CASSVGQGLGPQHF,TGTGCCAGTAGTGTTGGACAGGGGTTGGGGCCCCAGCATTTT
TRBJ1-4,-,-,TRBV12-3/TRBV12-4,CASSLQNEKLFF,TGTGCCAGCAGTTTACAGAATGAAAAACTGTTTTTT
TRBJ2-3,-,TRBD2,TRBV19,CASSPTSGTDTQYF,TGTGCCAGTAGCCCGACTAGCGGCACAGATACGCAGTATTTT
TRBJ2-1,-,TRBD2,TRBV30,CAWSPLAEFNEQFF,TGTGCCTGGAGCCCCCTAGCGGAATTTAATGAGCAGTTCTTC
TRBJ1-4,-,TRBD1,TRBV27,CASSLSRGTGPNEKLFF,TGTGCCAGCAGTTTATCGCGGGGGACAGGACCCAATGAAAAACTGTTTTTT
TRBJ1-1,-,-,TRBV27,CASSWGRATEAFF,TGTGCCAGCAGTTGGGGGCGGGCCACTGAAGCTTTCTTT
TRBJ1-5,-,-,TRBV18,CASSPGGGNQPQHF,TGTGCCAGCTCACCGGGGGGAGGAAATCAGCCCCAGCATTTT
TRBJ1-2,-,-,TRBV6-2/TRBV6-3,CASSYRRNGYTF,TGTGCCAGCAGTTACAGGAGGAATGGCTACACCTTC
TRBJ2-1,-,TRBD2,TRBV30,CAWRLGTSGVYNEQFF,TGTGCCTGGAGGTTGGGCACTAGCGGGGTCTACAATGAGCAGTTCTTC
TRBJ2-7,-,TRBD2,TRBV9,CASSVGASGSYEQYF,TGTGCCAGCAGCGTAGGGGCTAGCGGGAGTTACGAGCAGTACTTC
TRBJ1-2,-,TRBD1,TRBV6-2/TRBV6-3,CASSPTGTGAYGYTF,TGTGCCAGCAGCCCTACAGGGACAGGGGCCTATGGCTACACCTTC
TRBJ1-5,-,-,TRBV6-5,CASSPGGTVNQPQHF,TGTGCCAGCAGCCCAGGCGGGACCGTCAATCAGCCCCAGCATTTT
TRBJ2-1,-,TRBD2,TRBV5-8,CASSLRGGLAGNEQFF,TGTGCCAGCAGCTTGCGCGGGGGACTAGCGGGTAATGAGCAGTTCTTC
TRBJ1-2,-,TRBD1,TRBV28,CASSIGTGYQHGYTF,TGTGCCAGCAGCATCGGGACAGGCTATCAGCATGGCTACACCTTC
TRBJ2-2,-,TRBD1,TRBV10-3,CAISGRQGAVGELFF,TGTGCCATCAGTGGCCGGCAGGGGGCGGTCGGGGAGCTGTTTTTT
TRBJ2-1,-,TRBD2,TRBV18,CASSPSGLAGGYNEQFF,TGTGCCAGCTCACCATCCGGACTAGCGGGAGGGTACAATGAGCAGTTCTTC
TRBJ1-1,-,-,TRBV5-5,CASSWTNTEAFF,TGTGCCAGCAGCTGGACAAACACTGAAGCTTTCTTT
TRBJ2-2,-,TRBD1,TRBV29-1,CSVRGGQGTGELFF,TGCAGCGTTCGAGGGGGACAGGGCACCGGGGAGCTGTTTTTT
TRBJ1-2,few,-,TRBV6-1,CASSEATVDGYTF,TGTGCCAGCAGTGAAGCGACAGTTGATGGCTACACCTTC
TRBJ2-3,-,TRBD2,TRBV3-1/TRBV3-2,CASSPIAGRAGTQYF,TGTGCCAGCAGCCCAATAGCGGGAAGGGCGGGGACGCAGTATTTT
TRBJ1-3,-,-,TRBV6-5,CASSYTNRVGNTIYF,TGTGCCAGCAGTTACACAAACAGGGTGGGGAACACCATATATTTT
TRBJ1-4,-,-,TRBV27,CASSSGSRVGEKLFF,TGTGCCAGCAGTTCGGGGTCTCGAGTGGGTGAAAAACTGTTTTTT
TRBJ2-3,once,TRBD2,TRBV28,CASSFPRPATSVTDTQYF,TGTGCCAGCAGTTTCCCCCGTCCGGCCACTAGCGTGACAGATACGCAGTATTTT
TRBJ2-3,-,-,TRBV7-9,CASSPAGLSYTDTQYF,TGTGCCAGCAGCCCCGCCGGACTATCGTACACAGATACGCAGTATTTT
TRBJ1-4,-,TRBD1,TRBV7-8,CASSLGTGDEKLFF,TGTGCCAGCAGCTTAGGGACAGGGGATGAAAAACTGTTTTTT
TRBJ2-1,-,TRBD2,TRBV11-2,CASSLGGLAPRWGQFF,TGTGCCAGCAGCTTAGGGGGACTAGCGCCCCGCTGGGGGCAGTTCTTC
TRBJ2-1,-,TRBD2,TRBV7-2,CASSSGLAGANEQFF,TGTGCCAGCAGCTCAGGACTAGCGGGAGCCAATGAGCAGTTCTTC
TRBJ1-1,-,-,TRBV30,CAWSVPTLNTEAFF,TGTGCCTGGAGTGTCCCAACTCTGAACACTGAAGCTTTCTTT
TRBJ2-1,-,TRBD1,TRBV12-5,CASGRAGTGNNEQFF,TGTGCTAGTGGCCGGGCCGGGACAGGGAACAATGAGCAGTTCTTC
TRBJ2-7,-,TRBD2,TRBV6-5,CASRGGTPYEQYF,TGTGCCAGCCGGGGGGGGACCCCCTACGAGCAGTACTTC
TRBJ1-2,-,-,TRBV6-5,CASTAPHRDHGYTF,TGTGCCAGCACCGCCCCCCACAGGGACCATGGCTACACCTTC
TRBJ2-5,-,TRBD1,TRBV5-6,CASSTGQGGETQYF,TGTGCCAGCAGCACGGGACAGGGTGGAGAGACCCAGTACTTC
TRBJ1-4,-,-,TRBV7-6,CASSLSQELFF,TGTGCCAGCAGCTTAAGTCAGGAACTGTTTTTT
TRBJ1-1,-,-,TRBV18,CASSPPAGTGAFF,TGTGCCAGCTCACCACCGGCCGGCACGGGAGCTTTCTTT
TRBJ2-1,-,TRBD1,TRBV19,CASSIPGQGVGNEQFF,TGTGCCAGTAGTATTCCGGGACAGGGGGTTGGGAATGAGCAGTTCTTC